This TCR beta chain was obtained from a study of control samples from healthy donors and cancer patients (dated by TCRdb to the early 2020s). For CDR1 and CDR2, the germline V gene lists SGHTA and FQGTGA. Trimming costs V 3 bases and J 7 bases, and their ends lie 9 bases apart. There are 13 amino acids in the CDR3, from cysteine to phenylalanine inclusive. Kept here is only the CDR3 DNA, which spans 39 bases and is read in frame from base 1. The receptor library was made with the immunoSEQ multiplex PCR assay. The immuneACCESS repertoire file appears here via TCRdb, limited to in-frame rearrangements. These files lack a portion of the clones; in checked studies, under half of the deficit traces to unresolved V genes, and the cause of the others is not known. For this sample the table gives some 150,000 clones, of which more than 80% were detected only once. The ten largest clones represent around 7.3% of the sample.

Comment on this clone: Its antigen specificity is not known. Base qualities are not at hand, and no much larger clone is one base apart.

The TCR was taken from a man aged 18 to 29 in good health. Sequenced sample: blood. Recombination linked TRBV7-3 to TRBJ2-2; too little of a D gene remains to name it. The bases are TGTGCCAGCAGCTTCCAGGATGGCGGGGAGCTGTTTTTT. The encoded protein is CASSFQDGGELFF.